This TCR beta chain was sequenced for a study of OX40 agonist ivuxolimab in advanced cancers. Only in-frame clones appear in the TCRdb table, and some are missing; sequencing was by immunoSEQ multiplex PCR. This table has approximately 73,000 clones, roughly nine tenths appearing once. The CDR3 contains 19 residues. CDR1 is MGHRA, CDR2 YSYEKL, per germline. V shed 3 bases and J shed 0 bases, with 23 bases lying between them. The chain combines TRBV4-1 with TRBJ1-1; perhaps TRBD1 as D (5 bases). The receptor's source is an adult with an advanced solid tumor such as melanoma, head and neck, liver or kidney cancer. This material consisted of CD4+ or CD8+ T cells sorted from blood, taken in a trial of the OX40 agonist ivuxolimab. DNA for the CDR3: TGCGCCAGCAGCCAGGCCACTTTCCCCGTTCGGGGGATGAACACTGAAGCTTTCTTT. It yields the protein CASSQATFPVRGMNTEAFF.